This T cell receptor (beta chain) was sequenced during a study of blood T cells in healthy people across ages. Individuals who donated were healthy Caucasians from Russia aged about 6 to 95. Samples each yielded at least 6 micrograms of total RNA. Broader study findings: Naive T cell percentage showed a strong correlation with the diversity of TCR beta.

As to this clonotype: Its antigen is currently unknown. This clone may be a read error of a much larger clone one base away.

Germline CDR1 is SEHNR and CDR2 is FQNEAQ (reference sequence). The CDR3 extends over 17 amino acids. The authors ran a second PCR of roughly 6 to 12 cycles using a sample-barcoded 5' primer and a J-beta primer mix. Via MiXCR, TCRdb re-called the 5' RACE reads, giving one row per CDR3 protein. Of hundreds of thousands of distinct CDR3 sequences listed, 47% are singletons. This clonotype was obtained from an elderly man in good health. The source material was blood. The chain has TRBV7-9 and TRBJ1-4; D may be TRBD1 (5 bases). As DNA, the CDR3 is TGTGCCGGCAGCTTAGGGGCAGGGTTCCTAATGGAGGAAAAACTGTTTTTT. Translated, it gives CAGSLGAGFLMEEKLFF.